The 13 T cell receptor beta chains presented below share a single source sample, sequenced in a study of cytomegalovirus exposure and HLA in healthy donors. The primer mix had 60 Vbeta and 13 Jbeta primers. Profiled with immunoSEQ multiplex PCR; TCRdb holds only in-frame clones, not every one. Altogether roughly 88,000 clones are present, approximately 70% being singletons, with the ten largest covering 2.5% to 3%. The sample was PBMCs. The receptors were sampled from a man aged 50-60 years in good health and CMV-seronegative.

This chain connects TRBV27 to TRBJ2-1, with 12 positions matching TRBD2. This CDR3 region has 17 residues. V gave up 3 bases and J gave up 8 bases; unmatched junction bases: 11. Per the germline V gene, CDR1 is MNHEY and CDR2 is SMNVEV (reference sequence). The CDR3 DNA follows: TGTGCCAGCAGTTTTAGCTCCCGACTAGCGGGAGTGGATGAGCAGTTCTTC. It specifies CASSFSSRLAGVDEQFF.

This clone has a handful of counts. CDR3 residues: CASSFTGYGNTIYF. As DNA, the CDR3 is TGCGCCAGCAGCTTCACAGGGTATGGAAACACCATATATTTT. The gene calls are TRBV5-1 and TRBJ1-3; TRBD1 is a possible D gene (6 bases). The germline V gene has CDR1 SGHRS and CDR2 YFSETQ. The V and J ends lost 2 bases and 3 bases respectively, with 9 bases between them. The CDR3 has 14 residues.

DNA of the CDR3: TGTGCCAGCAGCCAAAGTTACCCGGATTCACCCCTCCACTTT. Its protein product is CASSQSYPDSPLHF. The chain uses TRBV2 and TRBJ1-6; no reliable D call. Deletions cut 6 bases from V and 8 bases from J, with 14 bases between. CDR3 length: 14 amino acids. CDR1 and CDR2 (germline): SNHLY, FYNNEI.

CDR3 residues: CASSLGGTANTEAFF. CDR3 DNA: TGTGCCAGCAGCTTAGGCGGGACAGCGAACACTGAAGCTTTCTTT. The chain carries TRBV7-2 and TRBJ1-1; 7 bases are a match to TRBD1. Looked up from germline, CDR1 is SGHTA and CDR2 is FQGNSA. The CDR3 runs to 15 residues. The V gene end was trimmed by 1 base and the J gene end by 1 base; junction bases not matched to a gene: 3.

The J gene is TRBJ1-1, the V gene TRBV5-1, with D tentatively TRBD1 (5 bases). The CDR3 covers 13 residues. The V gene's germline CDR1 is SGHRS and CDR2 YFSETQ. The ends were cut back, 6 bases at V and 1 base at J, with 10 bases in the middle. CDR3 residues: CASTGQGNTEAFF. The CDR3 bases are TGCGCCAGCACCGGCCAGGGGAACACTGAAGCTTTCTTT.

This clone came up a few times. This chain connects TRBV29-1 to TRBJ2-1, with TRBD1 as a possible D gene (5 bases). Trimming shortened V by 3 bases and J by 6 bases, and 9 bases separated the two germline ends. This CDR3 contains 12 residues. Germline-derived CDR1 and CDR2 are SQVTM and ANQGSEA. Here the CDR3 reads CSVDRVVNEQFF. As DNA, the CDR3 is TGCAGCGTTGACAGGGTAGTCAATGAGCAGTTCTTC.

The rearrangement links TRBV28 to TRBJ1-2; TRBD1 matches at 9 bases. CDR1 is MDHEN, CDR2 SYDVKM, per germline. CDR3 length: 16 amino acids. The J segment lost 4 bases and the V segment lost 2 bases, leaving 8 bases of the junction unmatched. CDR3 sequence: CASSLGLRTGAYGYTF. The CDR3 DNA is TGTGCCAGCAGTTTAGGACTCAGGACAGGGGCCTATGGCTACACCTTC.

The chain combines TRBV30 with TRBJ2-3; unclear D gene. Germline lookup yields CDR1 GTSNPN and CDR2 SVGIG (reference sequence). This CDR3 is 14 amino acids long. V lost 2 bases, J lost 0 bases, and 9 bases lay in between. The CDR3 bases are TGTGCCTGGAGTATTGGCGGTAGCACAGATACGCAGTATTTT. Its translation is CAWSIGGSTDTQYF.

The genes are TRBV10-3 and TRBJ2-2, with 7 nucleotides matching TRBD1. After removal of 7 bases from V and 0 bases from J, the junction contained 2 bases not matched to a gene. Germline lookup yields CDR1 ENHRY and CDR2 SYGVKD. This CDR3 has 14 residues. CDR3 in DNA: TGTGCCATCACCGGGACAGCGAACACCGGGGAGCTGTTTTTT. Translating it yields CAITGTANTGELFF.

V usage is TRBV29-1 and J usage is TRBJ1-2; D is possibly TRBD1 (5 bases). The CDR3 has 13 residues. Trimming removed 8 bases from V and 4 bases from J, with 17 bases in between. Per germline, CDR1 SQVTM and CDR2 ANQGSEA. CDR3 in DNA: TGCAGCCTGTCGGGGGACCACCCCTATGGCTACACCTTC. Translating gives CSLSGDHPYGYTF. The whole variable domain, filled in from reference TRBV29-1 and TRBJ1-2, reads SAVISQKPSRDICQRGTSLTIQCQVDSQVTMMFWYRQQPGQSLTLIATANQGSEATYESGFVIDKFPISRPNLTFSTLTVSNMSPEDSSIYLCSLSGDHPYGYTFGSGTRLTVV.

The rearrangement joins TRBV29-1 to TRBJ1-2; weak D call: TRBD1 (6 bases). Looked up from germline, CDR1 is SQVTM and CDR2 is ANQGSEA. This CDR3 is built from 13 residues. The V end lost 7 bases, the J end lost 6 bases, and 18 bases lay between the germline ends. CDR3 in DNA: TGCAGCGGGAGCAGGGGAACTGGAGATGGCTACACCTTC. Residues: CSGSRGTGDGYTF.

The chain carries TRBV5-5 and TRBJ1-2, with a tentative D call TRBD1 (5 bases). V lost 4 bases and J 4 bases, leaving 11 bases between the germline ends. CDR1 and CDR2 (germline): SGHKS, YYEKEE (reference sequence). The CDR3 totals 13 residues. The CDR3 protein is CASSIGTTYGYTF. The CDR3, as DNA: TGTGCCAGCAGCATTGGGACTACCTATGGCTACACCTTC.

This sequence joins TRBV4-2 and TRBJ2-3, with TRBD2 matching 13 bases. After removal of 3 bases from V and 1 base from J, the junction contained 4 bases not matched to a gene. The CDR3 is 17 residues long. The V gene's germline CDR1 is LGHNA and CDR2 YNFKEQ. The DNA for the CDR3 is TGTGCCAGCAGCCAGGGACTAGCGGGATTAGGCACAGATACGCAGTATTTT. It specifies CASSQGLAGLGTDTQYF.